The next 14 T cell receptor beta chains were all read from a single sample in a study of regulatory T cells in long-lasting Graves disease. Regarding time point: newly diagnosed GD, antithyroid drugs for less than 3 months. PBMC RNA was the source of the TCR library. Arm-PCR of CDR3 regions with iRepertoire HTBI primers generated TCR beta libraries. One entry per CDR3 protein results from TCRdb running MiXCR on the multiplex PCR reads. This repertoire shows over 500,000 distinct CDR3 sequences, less than 20% found once; its top ten account for about 20%. These data also featured in a second study, about T cells in Graves' hyperthyroidism and ophthalmopathy.

The source was peripheral blood mononuclear cells (PBMCs), collected at new diagnosis, from a patient treated with antithyroid drugs. Receptors originate from a woman aged 25 to 39 with Graves disease.

This clonotype was counted many times. This chain joins TRBV6-1 and TRBJ1-5; 7 bases agree with TRBD1. J lost 4 bases, V lost 4 bases, and 7 bases had no gene match. The CDR3 covers 15 residues. CDR1 MNHNS and CDR2 SASEGT come from the germline V gene. For the CDR3, the DNA is TGTGCCAGCAGTGGACCGGGACAGCTTAATCAGCCCCAGCATTTT. Its protein product is CASSGPGQLNQPQHF.

About this clonotype itself: A read error may be the cause here, since a much bigger clone is one base away. The V call is TRBV7-2, the J call TRBJ2-1; D unclear. The better agreement between TRBJ2-5 and the DNA end casts doubt on the J call. The CDR3 has 14 amino acids. Germline CDR1 reads SGHTA; CDR2 reads FQGNSA. The CDR3 nucleotides read TGTGCCAGCAGCTTAGAGAGACCCGTGGAGACCCAGTACTTC. It specifies CASSLERPVETQYF.

The table lists this clonotype with many counts. V is TRBV3-1 and J is TRBJ2-5, with D maybe TRBD2 (6 bases). From germline, CDR1 is LGHDT and CDR2 YNNKEL (reference sequence). Trimming took off 1 base at V and 5 bases at J, with 11 bases between the two ends. The CDR3 is 14 residues long. CDR3 sequence (DNA): TGTGCCAGCAGCCAAGGGGGCAGCGGGGAGACCCAGTACTTC. It encodes CASSQGGSGETQYF.

This rearrangement joins TRBV13 to TRBJ2-7; D is unresolved. This CDR3 is 15 amino acids long. In germline, CDR1 is PRHDT, CDR2 FYEKMQ (reference sequence). Trimming cost V 3 bases and J 5 bases, with 17 bases left between them. CDR3 sequence reads: CASSLSPSSYDEQYF. The CDR3 nucleotides are TGTGCCAGCAGCTTGAGCCCGTCCTCATACGACGAGCAGTACTTC.

This clonotype was detected ten times or more. V usage is TRBV12-3 or TRBV12-4 and J usage is TRBJ2-7, with TRBD1 matching 8 bases. The V and J ends lost 3 bases and 6 bases, in that order; junction bases with no gene match: 4. The CDR3 runs 13 residues. CDR3 protein: CASSFKQGGEQYF. The CDR3 DNA reads TGTGCCAGCAGTTTTAAACAGGGGGGCGAGCAGTACTTC.

This clonotype was found a few times. The chain combines TRBV6-2 or TRBV6-3 with TRBJ1-1, with D hard to call. V was clipped by 8 bases and J by 3 bases, with 13 bases between them. Germline V CDR1 and CDR2: MNHEY, SVGEGT. The CDR3 consists of 13 residues. The CDR3 DNA follows: TGTGCCAGCTTCATTGGGAGATACACTGAAGCTTTCTTT. Translation: CASFIGRYTEAFF.

This clonotype appeared a few times. The chain joins TRBV18 to TRBJ2-3; D uncertain. The length of the CDR3 is 12 residues. The V end was cut by 8 bases, the J end by 2 bases, with 8 bases between. Germline CDR1 KGHSH, CDR2 LQKENI. The CDR3 DNA reads TGTGCCAGCGCCTATTACACAGATACGCAGTATTTT. Protein product: CASAYYTDTQYF.

This clonotype was recorded many times. For the CDR3, the DNA is TGTGCCAGCAGCTTGGACAGGGGATCTTGGGAGACCCAGTACTTC. This translates into CASSLDRGSWETQYF. The chain has TRBV7-3 and TRBJ2-5, with 9 bases that match TRBD1. This CDR3 spans 15 amino acids. Germline assignment: CDR1 SGHTA and CDR2 FQGTGA. With V trimmed by 3 bases and J by 5 bases, 7 bases remained unmatched.

This clonotype was seen many times. The chain is built from TRBV25-1 and TRBJ1-3; tentative D call: TRBD1 (6 bases). Trimming took 6 bases from V and 3 from J, leaving 15 bases between them. This CDR3 spans 15 amino acids. Germline V CDR1 and CDR2: MGHDK, SYGVNS. CDR3 DNA: TGTGCCAGCAGCCCCCCCGGACAGATTGGAAACACCATATATTTT. Translating gives CASSPPGQIGNTIYF.

This clonotype was seen only once. This chain uses TRBV20-1 with TRBJ1-2; D possibly corresponds to TRBD1 (5 bases). CDR1 DFQATT and CDR2 SNEGSKA come from the germline V gene (reference sequence). V gave up 4 bases and J gave up 6 bases, with 9 bases separating them. The CDR3 covers 11 residues. CDR3 DNA: TGCAGTGCTACCGGGGGGGATGGCTACACCTTC. Amino acid sequence: CSATGGDGYTF.

This clonotype has ten or more counts. The chain is built from TRBV7-2 and TRBJ1-1; 8 positions match TRBD1. In germline, CDR1 is SGHTA, CDR2 FQGNSA. The junction had 9 bases not matched to a gene; V was cut back by 6 bases and J by 6 bases. The CDR3 length is 14 residues. The CDR3 loop reads CASRLDRAIAEAFF. In nucleotides, the CDR3 is TGTGCCAGCAGACTGGACAGGGCTATTGCTGAAGCTTTCTTT.

Of note for this clonotype: Just one base apart from a much larger clone, this may be a read error. This chain connects TRBV10-1 to TRBJ1-5; D gene uncertain. This CDR3 comprises 14 residues. Germline V gives CDR1 WNHNN, CDR2 SYGVQD (reference sequence). V lost 6 bases and J lost 3, with 12 bases in between. CDR3 in amino acids: CASSLEEHNQPQHF. CDR3 nucleotide sequence: TGCGCCAGCAGCTTGGAGGAGCACAATCAGCCCCAGCATTTT.

The V gene is TRBV18, the J gene TRBJ1-1; D remains unclear. Germline V gene data show CDR1 as KGHSH and CDR2 as LQKENI. The CDR3 loop spans 13 amino acids. The ends were cut back, 8 bases at V and 0 bases at J, with 10 bases in the middle. This CDR3 reads CASRLSLNTEAFF. The CDR3 DNA reads TGTGCCAGCCGACTGTCCCTGAACACTGAAGCTTTCTTT.

This clonotype showed up just a few times. The chain joins TRBV7-2 to TRBJ1-6; 11 bases are a match to TRBD1. V was clipped by 5 bases and J by 10 bases; unmatched bases: 13. This CDR3 comprises 17 residues. Germline-derived CDR1 and CDR2 are SGHTA and FQGNSA. The chain's CDR3 is CASSLAGQGAINSPLHF. CDR3 in DNA: TGTGCCAGCAGCCTTGCCGGACAGGGGGCAATTAACTCACCCCTCCACTTT.